In this sample, the clone carrying this T cell receptor (beta chain) turned up many times. The target antigen is unknown. Recently diagnosed hyperthyroidism of less than 2 months' duration affected patients aged 18 to 65. Every diagnosis used clinical symptoms, serum thyroxine and TRAb, thyroid ultrasound and orbital computed tomography. The PBMCs were taken from under 12 ml of fresh peripheral blood. The record originates from a study of T cells in Graves' hyperthyroidism and ophthalmopathy. General study results and limits: The model's output predicted ophthalmopathy at a median of 6.5 months prior to onset.

The CDR3 is made up of 16 amino acids. CDR1 is SGHTA, CDR2 FQGNSA, per germline. The ends were cut back, 5 bases at V and 6 bases at J, with 20 bases in the middle. Amplified regions were TCR beta CDR3 sequences from RNA transcripts. HTBI primers were employed in a first-round RT-PCR of the TCR CDR3. One entry per CDR3 protein results from TCRdb running MiXCR on the multiplex PCR reads. This table holds more than 600,000 distinct CDR3 sequences, about 15% found once. Sequenced sample: blood. This TCR was recovered from a young man with Graves' hyperthyroidism. The rearrangement uses TRBV7-2 and TRBJ2-1; possible D gene TRBD2, 5 bases. This CDR3 reads CASSPRASLSGNEQFF. The CDR3 region has the DNA TGTGCCAGCAGCCCTCGAGCGTCCCTCAGCGGCAATGAGCAGTTCTTC. The whole variable domain, remainder taken from reference TRBV7-2 and TRBJ2-1, is GAGVSQSPSNKVTEKGKDVELRCDPISGHTALYWYRQSLGQGLEFLIYFQGNSAPDKSGLPSDRFSAERTGGSVSTLTIQRTQQEDSAVYLCASSPRASLSGNEQFFGPGTRLTVL.